Sequencing of this TCR beta chain was carried out in a study of T cell repertoires in cytomegalovirus infection. As for the study in general: Epitope selection comprised recently identified HLA-C-restricted CMV epitopes and well-studied HLA-B-restricted CMV epitopes. Signatures in public TCR beta sequences pointed to both CMV infection and matching HLA type.

This clonotype has at least ten counts. Its antigen is not identified. Germline V gene sequence: CDR1 MNHNY, CDR2 SVGAGI (reference sequence). Trimming took off 2 bases at V and 5 bases at J, with 12 bases between the two ends. CDR3 size: 14 residues. Study-level points and caveats: Identification of carriers of CMV plus the relevant HLA was achieved through cumulative public TCR beta family frequency. HLA-C-restricted TCR beta clonotypes specific for CMV led the ex vivo response.

Using its own MiXCR run on the reads, TCRdb lists one record per CDR3 protein. The sample has fewer than 350,000 distinct CDR3 sequences; 25% to 30% are singletons. The receptor comes from a human donor in good health (CMV status not recorded). Some clones in this sample may be carry-over from other donors' samples. Material: cultured PBMCs, obtained from culture after CMV antigen stimulation. The J gene is TRBJ1-1, the V gene TRBV6-6; D perhaps matches TRBD1 (5 bases). This chain's CDR3 is CASSYRGERTEAFF. DNA for the CDR3: TGTGCCAGCAGTTACCGAGGGGAAAGGACTGAAGCTTTCTTT.